These T cell receptor beta chains were read from a single sample in a study of cytomegalovirus exposure and HLA in healthy donors. The method was immunoSEQ multiplex PCR; TCRdb's version includes in-frame clones alone and lacks a portion of them. This table holds about 120,000 clones, about four fifths found once. The sample was PBMCs. The source of these receptors is a female donor in good health and CMV-seropositive. Each CDR3 is given with its conserved first and last residue. D genes are given only for firm matches. The size of a clone is reported for some rows only, either as once, few or many, or as a class for expanded clones.

J gene | D gene | clone size | V gene | CDR3 protein | CDR3 DNA
TRBJ2-3 | . | . | TRBV7-2 | CASSLALPQGTDTQYF | TGTGCCAGCAGCTTAGCGCTGCCTCAGGGCACAGATACGCAGTATTTT
TRBJ2-3 | TRBD2 | . | TRBV5-1 | CASSRLPSGGSDTQYF | TGCGCCAGCAGCAGATTACCTAGCGGGGGATCAGATACGCAGTATTTT
TRBJ1-2 | . | . | TRBV7-6 | CASGRPRAGYTF | TGTGCCAGCGGGCGACCCAGGGCTGGCTACACCTTC
TRBJ1-4 | TRBD1 | . | TRBV18 | CASSLGQGNNNEKLFF | TGTGCCAGCTCGCTAGGACAGGGGAATAATAATGAAAAACTGTTTTTT
TRBJ2-7 | . | . | TRBV5-1 | CASSLDRYYEQYF | TGCGCCAGCAGCTTGGACAGATACTACGAGCAGTACTTC
TRBJ1-2 | . | few | TRBV4-2 | CASSPSLGEGNYGYTF | TGTGCCAGCAGCCCGTCGTTAGGGGAGGGTAACTATGGCTACACCTTC
TRBJ2-7 | TRBD1 | . | TRBV18 | CASSRDRGHEQYF | TGTGCCAGCTCACGAGACAGGGGCCACGAGCAGTACTTC
TRBJ2-7 | TRBD1 | . | TRBV19 | CASSMRTGSYEQYF | TGTGCCAGTAGTATGCGGACAGGAAGCTACGAGCAGTACTTC
TRBJ1-1 | TRBD1 | . | TRBV5-4 | CASSSPSDRVPFF | TGTGCCAGCAGCTCTCCCTCAGACAGGGTACCTTTCTTT
TRBJ2-3 | TRBD2 | . | TRBV6-5 | CASRLAGLTDTQYF | TGTGCCAGCAGGCTAGCGGGACTCACAGATACGCAGTATTTT
TRBJ1-1 | . | once | TRBV5-6 | CASSLGHKVEAFF | TGTGCCAGCAGCTTGGGACATAAAGTTGAAGCTTTCTTT
TRBJ1-5 | TRBD1 | once | TRBV6-1 | CASNRDRGVNQPQHF | TGTGCCAGCAACAGGGACAGGGGGGTCAATCAGCCCCAGCATTTT
TRBJ2-7 | TRBD1 | . | TRBV10-3 | CAIKTGTGVYEQYF | TGTGCCATCAAGACCGGGACAGGCGTTTACGAGCAGTACTTC
TRBJ2-3 | TRBD2 | . | TRBV25-1 | CASSEAGGKADTQYF | TGTGCCAGCAGTGAAGCGGGGGGGAAGGCAGATACGCAGTATTTT
TRBJ2-3 | . | . | TRBV18 | CASGKADTYTQYF | TGTGCCAGCGGCAAGGCGGACACCTATACGCAGTATTTT
TRBJ1-1 | . | . | TRBV2 | CASSEARVTEAFF | TGTGCCAGCAGTGAAGCCAGGGTAACTGAAGCTTTCTTT
TRBJ1-3 | TRBD1 | . | TRBV19 | CASSTGGSGNTIYF | TGTGCCAGTAGTACAGGGGGCTCTGGAAACACCATATATTTT
TRBJ1-5 | TRBD1 | . | TRBV2 | CASSGPGQGYNQPQHF | TGTGCCAGCAGCGGACCGGGACAGGGTTACAATCAGCCCCAGCATTTT
TRBJ2-7 | . | . | TRBV6-5 | CASSYSNANEQYF | TGTGCCAGCAGTTACTCGAACGCTAACGAGCAGTACTTC
TRBJ2-7 | TRBD1 | . | TRBV6-5 | CASSRDRAYEQYF | TGTGCCAGCAGTCGGGACAGGGCCTACGAGCAGTACTTC
TRBJ1-2 | TRBD1 | . | TRBV6-1 | CASSEAWTGRSAYGYTF | TGTGCCAGCAGTGAAGCTTGGACAGGGCGTTCGGCCTATGGCTACACCTTC
TRBJ2-7 | TRBD1 | . | TRBV6-1 | CALLGQGPYEQYF | TGTGCCCTGCTGGGACAGGGACCTTACGAGCAGTACTTC
TRBJ1-5 | TRBD1 | . | TRBV19 | CASGTGQNQPQHF | TGTGCCAGTGGGACAGGGCAAAATCAGCCCCAGCATTTT
TRBJ2-2 | TRBD1 | . | TRBV15 | CATRVQGGRGWTGELFF | TGTGCCACCAGAGTACAGGGGGGCAGGGGGTGGACCGGGGAGCTGTTTTTT
TRBJ1-4 | . | . | TRBV25-1 | CASSVPGSKGEKLFF | TGTGCCAGCAGTGTCCCGGGCTCTAAGGGGGAAAAACTGTTTTTT
TRBJ1-2 | TRBD1 | . | TRBV2 | CASSTNSGQSYGYTF | TGTGCCAGCAGTACCAACTCGGGACAGTCCTATGGCTACACCTTC
TRBJ1-3 | . | . | TRBV13 | CASSRPREGSGNTIYF | TGTGCCAGCAGCCGTCCGAGGGAGGGGAGCGGCAACACCATATATTTT
TRBJ1-6 | . | . | TRBV5-1 | CASSLTAYSPLHF | TGCGCCAGCAGCTTGACCGCGTACTCACCCCTCCACTTT
TRBJ2-1 | . | . | TRBV5-4 | CASSLAAGAGYNEQFF | TGTGCCAGCAGCTTGGCGGCGGGGGCGGGCTACAATGAGCAGTTCTTC
TRBJ1-5 | . | . | TRBV5-6 | CASSASEQPQHF | TGTGCCAGCAGCGCGTCGGAGCAGCCCCAGCATTTT
TRBJ2-2 | . | few | TRBV10-2 | CASNLRGGQVNTGELFF | TGCGCCAGCAATCTCCGCGGGGGACAAGTGAACACCGGGGAGCTGTTTTTT
TRBJ1-1 | . | few | TRBV18 | CASSPRSEAFF | TGTGCCAGCTCACCTCGTTCTGAAGCTTTCTTT
TRBJ2-2 | TRBD1 | . | TRBV6-1 | CASIGGMMNTGELFF | TGTGCCAGCATAGGGGGCATGATGAACACCGGGGAGCTGTTTTTT
TRBJ1-6 | TRBD1 | . | TRBV19 | CASSMQGADSPLHF | TGTGCCAGTAGTATGCAGGGGGCGGATTCACCCCTCCACTTT
TRBJ1-2 | TRBD1 | . | TRBV7-8 | CASSDRDYGYTF | TGTGCCAGCAGCGACAGGGACTATGGCTACACCTTC
TRBJ2-2 | . | . | TRBV15 | CATSSRVTKTGELFF | TGTGCCACCAGCAGCCGCGTCACGAAAACCGGGGAGCTGTTTTTT
TRBJ2-1 | TRBD2 | . | TRBV7-9 | CASSFPDPGLAGESNEQFF | TGTGCCAGCAGCTTCCCTGATCCGGGACTAGCGGGGGAGTCCAATGAGCAGTTCTTC
TRBJ1-6 | . | few | TRBV11-2 | CASSPDFSSSYNSPLHF | TGTGCCAGCAGCCCGGACTTTTCTAGCTCCTATAATTCACCCCTCCACTTT
TRBJ1-1 | . | . | TRBV18 | CASSRVNTEAFF | TGTGCCAGCTCACGAGTGAACACTGAAGCTTTCTTT
TRBJ2-3 | TRBD1 | . | TRBV7-2 | CASSLEGAGDTQYF | TGTGCCAGCAGCTTAGAGGGGGCGGGAGATACGCAGTATTTT
TRBJ2-7 | TRBD1 | . | TRBV4-1 | CASSQATGSYEQYF | TGCGCCAGCAGCCAAGCGACAGGGTCCTACGAGCAGTACTTC
TRBJ1-2 | . | . | TRBV10-3 | CAISPDRSNYGYTF | TGTGCCATCAGTCCTGACAGGTCGAACTATGGCTACACCTTC
TRBJ1-5 | TRBD1 | . | TRBV19 | CASVWSGTGGEQPQHF | TGTGCCAGTGTATGGTCCGGGACAGGGGGCGAGCAGCCCCAGCATTTT
TRBJ1-6 | . | . | TRBV13 | CASSLGPGGYNSPLHF | TGTGCCAGCAGCTTAGGGCCGGGGGGTTATAATTCACCCCTCCACTTT
TRBJ2-1 | TRBD2 | . | TRBV7-3 | CASALERGEQFF | TGTGCCAGCGCCCTAGAGCGGGGTGAGCAGTTCTTC
TRBJ2-1 | TRBD1 | few | TRBV5-1 | CASSPTSGGSYNEQFF | TGCGCCAGCAGCCCGACATCAGGGGGCTCCTACAATGAGCAGTTCTTC
TRBJ2-7 | TRBD1 | . | TRBV7-6 | CASSLTPGQGASEQYF | TGTGCCAGCAGCTTAACTCCGGGACAGGGGGCGAGCGAGCAGTACTTC
TRBJ2-7 | . | . | TRBV27 | CASSSPGLERLAHF | TGTGCCAGCAGTTCCCCGGGACTGGAAAGGTTGGCGCACTTC
TRBJ2-1 | . | . | TRBV2 | CASSEARHHNEQFF | TGTGCCAGCAGTGAAGCGCGACATCACAATGAGCAGTTCTTC
TRBJ2-1 | . | . | TRBV19 | CASSIWAQGSYNEQFF | TGTGCCAGTAGTATATGGGCCCAGGGGTCCTACAATGAGCAGTTCTTC
TRBJ1-1 | . | . | TRBV4-3 | CASSQEFGGATEAFF | TGCGCCAGCAGCCAAGAGTTTGGCGGTGCCACTGAAGCTTTCTTT
TRBJ1-1 | TRBD1 | . | TRBV11-2 | CASSFTGGTEAFF | TGTGCCAGCAGCTTTACAGGGGGCACTGAAGCTTTCTTT
TRBJ2-5 | TRBD2 | . | TRBV7-2 | CASSRGLAGEPQYF | TGTGCCAGCAGCCGAGGACTAGCGGGGGAGCCCCAGTACTTC
TRBJ2-6 | . | . | TRBV2 | CASSETGPSGANVLTF | TGTGCCAGCAGTGAAACAGGCCCCTCTGGGGCCAACGTCCTGACTTTC
TRBJ2-5 | . | once | TRBV5-4 | CASSSPGRAEETQYF | TGTGCCAGCAGCTCCCCCGGCAGGGCGGAAGAGACCCAGTACTTC